The 10 T cell receptor beta chains below come from one sample, sequenced in a study of cytomegalovirus exposure and HLA in healthy donors. Primers: 60 Vbeta forward and 13 Jbeta reverse. TCRdb's copy holds only in-frame clones and misses some; the assay was immunoSEQ multiplex PCR. The profile shows approximately 190,000 clones, about 87% of them singletons. The material sequenced was PBMCs. The receptors here all came from a man younger than 40 in good health and CMV-seronegative.

The chain couples TRBV19 to TRBJ2-7, with a weak D call TRBD1 (5 bases). Looked up from germline, CDR1 is LNHDA and CDR2 is SQIVND (reference sequence). Trimming cost V 3 bases and J 6 bases, with 9 bases left between them. The CDR3 consists of 12 residues. DNA of the CDR3: TGTGCCAGTAGTATCCCAGGGCCCGAGCAGTACTTC. This codes for CASSIPGPEQYF.

V and J are TRBV28 and TRBJ2-3; no firm D call. CDR3 length equals 14 residues. Trimming pared 2 bases from V and 1 base from J, leaving 7 bases between. Germline V gene data show CDR1 as MDHEN and CDR2 as SYDVKM. For the CDR3, the DNA is TGTGCCAGCAGTTTAATCCAGGGCACAGATACGCAGTATTTT. Translated: CASSLIQGTDTQYF.

The chain has TRBV5-6 and TRBJ2-1, with 13 bases that match TRBD2. This CDR3 is built from 16 residues. Losses at the gene ends were 4 bases for V and 8 bases for J; bases not matched to a gene: 9. Germline CDR1 and CDR2: SGHDT and YYEEEE. The CDR3 DNA is TGTGCCAGCAGCACCGGTGGGACTAGCGGGATCTATGAGCAGTTCTTC. Amino acid sequence: CASSTGGTSGIYEQFF.

The V call is TRBV11-2, the J call TRBJ2-3; 12 bases line up with TRBD2. Trimming cost V 3 bases and J 5 bases; bases outside gene matches: 6. The germline gives CDR1 SGHAT, CDR2 FQNNGV. The CDR3 is 16 amino acids. This chain's CDR3 is CASSFLAGGPVDTQYF. CDR3 nucleotides: TGTGCCAGCAGCTTTCTAGCGGGGGGGCCAGTAGATACGCAGTATTTT.

The chain has TRBV18 and TRBJ2-2, with D maybe TRBD1 (7 bases). The V and J ends lost 4 bases and 4 bases respectively, with 13 bases between them. The germline gives CDR1 KGHSH, CDR2 LQKENI. There are 15 residues in the CDR3. The CDR3 nucleotides are TGTGCCAGCTCACTAGGAGGGGGCCTCACCGGGGAGCTGTTTTTT. This gives the protein CASSLGGGLTGELFF.

A single count supports this clone. The chain is built from TRBV2 and TRBJ2-7; TRBD2 matches 8 bases. V dropped 1 base and J dropped 1; count of bases not matched to a gene: 0. Germline CDR1 SNHLY, CDR2 FYNNEI. This CDR3 comprises 14 residues. The CDR3 DNA reads as TGTGCCAGCAGTGAAGAGCGGGAGTCCTACGAGCAGTACTTC. Its translation is CASSEERESYEQYF.

The chain's CDR3 is CASRAGSSYEQYF. The CDR3 nucleotides read TGTGCCAGTAGAGCCGGGAGCTCCTACGAGCAGTACTTC. J is TRBJ2-7 and V is TRBV19; tentatively, D is TRBD2 (6 bases). The CDR3 length is 13 residues. The germline gives CDR1 LNHDA, CDR2 SQIVND (reference sequence). Trimming cost V 6 bases and J 0 bases, with 9 bases left between them.

V usage is TRBV7-2 and J usage is TRBJ2-4; D remains unclear. CDR1 SGHTA and CDR2 FQGNSA come from the germline V gene. This CDR3 comprises 14 residues. V was cut by 4 bases and J by 1 base, with 8 bases left in between. For the CDR3, the DNA is TGTGCCAGCAGCTCCGACTTGGCCAAAAACATTCAGTACTTC. Protein sequence: CASSSDLAKNIQYF.

The chain employs TRBV28 and TRBJ1-1; D is possibly TRBD1 (5 bases). The V end lost 3 bases, the J end lost 0 bases, and 8 bases lay between the germline ends. Germline CDR1 MDHEN, CDR2 SYDVKM. The CDR3 has 14 residues. The CDR3 sequence: CASSLTAMNTEAFF. CDR3 coding DNA: TGTGCCAGCAGTTTGACAGCAATGAACACTGAAGCTTTCTTT. The full variable domain, its missing parts supplied by reference TRBV28 and TRBJ1-1, is DVKVTQSSRYLVKRTGEKVFLECVQDMDHENMFWYRQDPGLGLRLIYFSYDVKMKEKGDIPEGYSVSREKKERFSLILESASTNQTSMYLCASSLTAMNTEAFFGQGTRLTVV.

The chain joins TRBV19 to TRBJ1-2; possibly TRBD1 for D (6 bases). This CDR3 region has 14 residues. CDR1 and CDR2 (germline): LNHDA, SQIVND (reference sequence). V was pared by 3 bases and J by 4 bases, with 12 bases between. CDR3 region: CASSMGARVYGYTF. The CDR3 DNA follows: TGTGCCAGTAGTATGGGGGCCCGCGTCTATGGCTACACCTTC. The variable domain in full, with the rest retrieved from reference TRBV19 and TRBJ1-2, is DGGITQSPKYLFRKEGQNVTLSCEQNLNHDAMYWYRQDPGQGLRLIYYSQIVNDFQKGDIAEGYSVSREKKESFPLTVTSAQKNPTAFYLCASSMGARVYGYTFGSGTRLTVV.